This T cell receptor beta chain was documented in a study of T cells in Graves' hyperthyroidism and ophthalmopathy. For the study at large: Specimen type is peripheral blood, collected at initial diagnosis prior to any treatment.

The J segment lost 6 bases and the V segment lost 3 bases, leaving 7 bases of the junction unmatched. Germline CDR1 reads SEHNR; CDR2 reads FQNEAQ (reference sequence). CDR3 length equals 14 residues. RNA transcripts provided the source from which TCR beta CDR3 regions were amplified. The HTBI set primed first-round TCR CDR3 RT-PCR. TCRdb fed the multiplex PCR reads into MiXCR, producing one record per CDR3 protein. The table lists 400,000 to 500,000 distinct CDR3 sequences, approximately 15% of them singletons. Material: blood. This TCR came from a woman aged 18-35 years with Graves' hyperthyroidism. The chain employs TRBV7-9 and TRBJ1-1; 7 bases agree with TRBD1. The CDR3 nucleotides are TGTGCCAGCAGCTTTATTCTTAGGGGGCCTGAAGCTTTCTTT. Encoded protein: CASSFILRGPEAFF.